These T cell receptor beta chains were read from a single sample in a study of identical twins. TCRdb re-called the 5' RACE reads with MiXCR, one entry per CDR3 protein. The data show 1.5 million to 2 million distinct CDR3 sequences, less than 35% seen once. Sequencing used cord blood. The receptor set was obtained from a newborn girl in good health. Each CDR3 is given with its conserved first and last residue. D genes are given only for firm matches. Size values are once, few and many counts, or a class for expanded clones, and some rows have none.

TRBV5-1	TRBJ1-1	-	13	many	CASSLGLNTEAFF	TGTGCCAGCAGCTTAGGGTTGAACACTGAAGCTTTCTTT
TRBV7-9	TRBJ1-2	-	10	-	CASSRRFYTF	TGTGCCAGCAGTAGACGGTTCTACACCTTC
TRBV28	TRBJ1-2	TRBD1	14	-	CASSSSGTGGGYTF	TGTGCCAGCAGTTCCTCTGGGACAGGGGGCGGCTACACCTTC
TRBV4-1	TRBJ2-7	-	14	-	CASSQERLVNEQYF	TGCGCCAGCAGCCAAGAGCGACTTGTCAATGAGCAGTACTTC
TRBV20-1	TRBJ2-3	TRBD2	15	few	CSARPAGARTDTQYF	TGCAGTGCTAGGCCAGCGGGGGCTAGGACAGATACGCAGTATTTT
TRBV27	TRBJ2-7	-	15	once	CASRDRGEANYEQYF	TGTGCCAGCAGGGATAGGGGCGAAGCCAACTACGAGCAGTACTTC
TRBV20-1	TRBJ2-4	-	15	few	CSARELRGGENIQYF	TGCAGTGCTAGAGAATTGAGGGGGGGCGAAAACATTCAGTACTTC
TRBV6-1	TRBJ1-5	-	15	few	CASSPTGISNQPQHF	TGTGCCAGCAGCCCTACAGGTATTAGCAATCAGCCCCAGCATTTT
TRBV7-9	TRBJ2-7	-	14	few	CASGRGLGVYEQYF	TGTGCCAGCGGTCGGGGCCTAGGGGTCTACGAGCAGTACTTC
TRBV20-1	TRBJ2-1	-	12	-	CSPTADYNEQFF	TGCAGTCCAACGGCGGACTACAATGAGCAGTTCTTC
TRBV20-1	TRBJ2-1	-	12	few	CSAGRTYNEQFF	TGCAGTGCAGGCCGGACCTACAATGAGCAGTTCTTC
TRBV12-3/TRBV12-4	TRBJ1-2	-	12	-	CASSLDGAGYTF	TGTGCCAGCAGTTTAGACGGGGCCGGCTACACCTTC
TRBV10-3	TRBJ1-2	-	14	few	CATLIRDKDYGYTF	TGTGCCACCCTCATCCGGGACAAGGACTATGGCTACACCTTC
TRBV4-1	TRBJ1-2	-	14	once	CASSQPRDIHGYTF	TGCGCCAGCAGCCAACCTCGGGACATCCATGGCTACACCTTC
TRBV9	TRBJ2-3	TRBD2	16	-	CASSSKAGGRTDTQYF	TGTGCCAGCAGCTCCAAAGCGGGGGGGAGGACAGATACGCAGTATTTT
TRBV12-3/TRBV12-4	TRBJ2-1	-	13	few	CASSLGPFNEQFF	TGTGCCAGCAGTTTAGGACCGTTCAATGAGCAGTTCTTC